Presented here are 18 T cell receptor beta chains from one specimen sequenced in a study of blood T cell repertoires in COVID-19. Sequencing used immunoSEQ multiplex PCR; TCRdb keeps in-frame clones, though not all of them. The data contain about 400,000 clones, 70% to 90% of them singletons. Sequenced sample: PBMCs or T cells enriched from blood (not recorded which). The receptors shown here come from a woman aged 18-35 years with acute COVID-19.

The V call is TRBV12-3 or TRBV12-4, the J call TRBJ1-5; D uncertain. The CDR3 is 13 residues long. Trimming removed 3 bases from V and 0 bases from J, with 3 bases in between. CDR3 loop: CASSFFSNQPQHF. The CDR3 DNA reads TGTGCCAGCAGTTTCTTTAGCAATCAGCCCCAGCATTTT.

The V call is TRBV7-9, the J call TRBJ2-7; TRBD2 matches 7 bases. J lost 3 bases, V lost 5 bases, and 10 bases had no gene match. CDR1 is SEHNR and CDR2 is FQNEAQ in the germline V gene (reference sequence). This CDR3 comprises 15 residues. In DNA, the CDR3 is TGTGCCAGCAGCCTAGGGGCTAGCGGCTTCTACGAGCAGTACTTC. Translation gives CASSLGASGFYEQYF.

The chain links TRBV7-3 to TRBJ2-1, with unresolved D. The CDR3 is 16 amino acids. The germline V and J ends were trimmed by 5 bases and 1 base, with 15 bases remaining between them. The germline V gene encodes CDR1 SGHTA and CDR2 FQGTGA. The CDR3 nucleotides read TGTGCCAGCAGCACCCAGGCCGGTCGGTCCTACAATGAGCAGTTCTTC. Encoded protein: CASSTQAGRSYNEQFF. Full variable domain (rest looked up from reference TRBV7-3 and TRBJ2-1): GAGVSQTPSNKVTEKGKYVELRCDPISGHTALYWYRQSLGQGPEFLIYFQGTGAADDSGLPNDRFFAVRPEGSVSTLKIQRTERGDSAVYLCASSTQAGRSYNEQFFGPGTRLTVL.

The V call is TRBV27, the J call TRBJ2-1, with unresolved D. The V end lost 0 bases, the J end lost 2 bases, and 14 bases lay between the germline ends. Germline CDR1 reads MNHEY; CDR2 reads SMNVEV (reference sequence). CDR3 size: 17 residues. CDR3 DNA sequence: TGTGCCAGCAGTTTATCTTTTGTCAGGCCTCCCTACAATGAGCAGTTCTTC. Translating it yields CASSLSFVRPPYNEQFF.

The chain has TRBV15 and TRBJ1-6; 9 bases agree with TRBD1. The V and J ends lost 5 bases and 7 bases, in that order; junction bases with no gene match: 3. CDR1 and CDR2 from the germline V gene are LNHNV and YYDKDF (reference sequence). This CDR3 region has 14 residues. As DNA, the CDR3 is TGTGCCACCAGCGCCGGGACAGGGAATTCACCCCTCCACTTT. Its protein is CATSAGTGNSPLHF. The full variable domain, its missing parts supplied by reference TRBV15 and TRBJ1-6, is DAMVIQNPRYQVTQFGKPVTLSCSQTLNHNVMYWYQQKSSQAPKLLFHYYDKDFNNEADTPDNFQSRRPNTSFCFLDIRSPGLGDTAMYLCATSAGTGNSPLHFGNGTRLTVT.

The gene calls are TRBV10-2 and TRBJ1-5, with TRBD1 matching over 8 bases. CDR3 length: 15 residues. Germline loops: CDR1 WSHSY, CDR2 SAAADI. J was trimmed by 0 bases and V by 6 bases; bases with no gene match: 4. The CDR3 nucleotides are TGCGCCAGCAGGAAACAGGGGGATAGCAATCAGCCCCAGCATTTT. Translation: CASRKQGDSNQPQHF.

This clone showed up just once. This chain uses TRBV5-6 with TRBJ1-2; D is possibly TRBD1 (5 bases). Trimming cost V 0 bases and J 8 bases, with 11 bases left between them. The germline V gene encodes CDR1 SGHDT and CDR2 YYEEEE. The CDR3 length is 13 residues. The CDR3 region is CASSLAGDYGYTF. CDR3 in DNA: TGTGCCAGCAGCTTGGCGGGGGATTACGGCTACACCTTC.

The rearrangement uses TRBV7-2 and TRBJ1-2, with 8 nucleotides matching TRBD1. The CDR3 sequence is 15 residues long. Germline V lookup: CDR1 SGHTA, CDR2 FQGNSA. V lost 1 base, J lost 6 bases, and 7 bases stayed unmatched. CDR3: CASSLVVTGADGYTF. The CDR3 nucleotides are TGTGCCAGCAGCTTAGTGGTGACAGGGGCGGATGGCTACACCTTC.

The V call is TRBV11-2, the J call TRBJ2-5, with TRBD2 as a possible D gene (6 bases). Germline loops: CDR1 SGHAT, CDR2 FQNNGV. Trimming took 4 bases from V and 2 from J, leaving 20 bases between them. CDR3 length: 17 residues. This CDR3 reads CASSSGSTGGAQETQYF. Written as DNA, the CDR3 is TGTGCCAGCAGCTCCGGTTCGACCGGCGGGGCTCAAGAGACCCAGTACTTC. Complete variable domain (other parts from reference TRBV11-2 and TRBJ2-5): EAGVAQSPRYKIIEKRQSVAFWCNPISGHATLYWYQQILGQGPKLLIQFQNNGVVDDSQLPKDRFSAERLKGVDSTLKIQPAKLEDSAVYLCASSSGSTGGAQETQYFGPGTRLLVL.

The genes are TRBV21-1 and TRBJ1-6; the D call in the table, TRBD1, was not verified against the DNA. TRBV21-1 is reported as a pseudogene. The CDR3 is 20 amino acids. CDR3 sequence reads: CASIRGRDRELDRPRSPLHF. CDR3 nucleotides: TGTGCCAGCATCCGCGGACGGGACAGGGAATTGGACCGGCCTCGGTCACCCCTCCACTTT.

The chain links TRBV7-9 to TRBJ1-2; TRBD1 matches at 7 bases. J was trimmed by 6 bases and V by 5 bases; bases with no gene match: 9. The CDR3 is 14 amino acids. Germline loops: CDR1 SEHNR, CDR2 FQNEAQ (reference sequence). CDR3 amino acids: CASSPSTGSNGYTF. CDR3 bases: TGTGCCAGCAGCCCATCGACAGGGTCGAATGGCTACACCTTC.

This clone was detected a few times. V usage is TRBV6-4 and J usage is TRBJ1-2; a weak D match, TRBD1 (6 bases). Trimming removed 3 bases from V and 4 bases from J, with 9 bases in between. This CDR3 comprises 13 residues. Per germline, CDR1 MRHNA and CDR2 SNTAGT. CDR3 sequence: CASSEGGAYGYTF. CDR3 nucleotide sequence: TGTGCCAGCAGTGAGGGGGGGGCCTATGGCTACACCTTC.

The rearrangement uses TRBV19 and TRBJ1-5; TRBD1 matches 11 bases. V trimming: 8 bases; J trimming: 5 bases; junction bases outside the gene matches: 14. CDR3 length equals 17 residues. Per germline, CDR1 LNHDA and CDR2 SQIVND (reference sequence). The CDR3 coding sequence is TGTGCCAGTCTGGACAGGGGGCCTTCCTTATCCTATCAGCCCCAGCATTTT. Protein: CASLDRGPSLSYQPQHF.

J is TRBJ1-1 and V is TRBV7-9; 7 bases are a match to TRBD1. V shed 11 bases, J shed 1 base, and the junction held 7 bases outside the gene matches. Germline lookup yields CDR1 SEHNR and CDR2 FQNEAQ (reference sequence). This CDR3 region has 13 residues. CDR3 loop: CALTTGSNTEAFF. CDR3 DNA: TGTGCCCTCACGACAGGGTCGAACACTGAAGCTTTCTTT.

The chain uses TRBV2 and TRBJ2-5; tentative D call: TRBD1 (6 bases). V lost 5 bases and J lost 2, with 18 bases in between. Germline CDR1 is SNHLY and CDR2 is FYNNEI. The CDR3 contains 16 residues. CDR3 sequence reads: CASSTGTHYTQETQYF. For the CDR3, the DNA is TGTGCCAGCAGTACCGGGACACACTATACTCAAGAGACCCAGTACTTC.

The rearrangement uses TRBV6-1 and TRBJ2-7; TRBD1 matches 7 bases. With V trimmed by 3 bases and J by 3 bases, 2 bases remained unmatched. The CDR3 is made up of 13 amino acids. The germline V gene encodes CDR1 MNHNS and CDR2 SASEGT. CDR3 coding DNA: TGTGCCAGCAGTGAGGACAGGAACTACGAGCAGTACTTC. This sequence encodes CASSEDRNYEQYF.

V usage is TRBV7-2 and J usage is TRBJ2-5; TRBD2 matches at 7 bases. CDR1 and CDR2 (germline): SGHTA, FQGNSA. The V gene end was trimmed by 2 bases and the J gene end by 3 bases; junction bases not matched to a gene: 15. The CDR3 is made up of 18 amino acids. CDR3 protein: CASSLKGWAGERKETQYF. CDR3 sequence (DNA): TGTGCCAGCAGCTTAAAGGGTTGGGCGGGAGAGAGAAAAGAGACCCAGTACTTC. The complete variable domain, with remaining parts taken from reference TRBV7-2 and TRBJ2-5, reads GAGVSQSPSNKVTEKGKDVELRCDPISGHTALYWYRQSLGQGLEFLIYFQGNSAPDKSGLPSDRFSAERTGGSVSTLTIQRTQQEDSAVYLCASSLKGWAGERKETQYFGPGTRLLVL.

The chain recombines TRBV28 with TRBJ2-1; D is perhaps TRBD2 (6 bases). With 1 base removed from V and 6 bases from J, the gap between germline ends came to 10 bases. Germline CDR1 and CDR2: MDHEN and SYDVKM. The CDR3 is 14 residues long. The CDR3 DNA sequence: TGTGCCAGCAGTTTATCGGGGACTCTCAATGAGCAGTTCTTC. Protein: CASSLSGTLNEQFF.